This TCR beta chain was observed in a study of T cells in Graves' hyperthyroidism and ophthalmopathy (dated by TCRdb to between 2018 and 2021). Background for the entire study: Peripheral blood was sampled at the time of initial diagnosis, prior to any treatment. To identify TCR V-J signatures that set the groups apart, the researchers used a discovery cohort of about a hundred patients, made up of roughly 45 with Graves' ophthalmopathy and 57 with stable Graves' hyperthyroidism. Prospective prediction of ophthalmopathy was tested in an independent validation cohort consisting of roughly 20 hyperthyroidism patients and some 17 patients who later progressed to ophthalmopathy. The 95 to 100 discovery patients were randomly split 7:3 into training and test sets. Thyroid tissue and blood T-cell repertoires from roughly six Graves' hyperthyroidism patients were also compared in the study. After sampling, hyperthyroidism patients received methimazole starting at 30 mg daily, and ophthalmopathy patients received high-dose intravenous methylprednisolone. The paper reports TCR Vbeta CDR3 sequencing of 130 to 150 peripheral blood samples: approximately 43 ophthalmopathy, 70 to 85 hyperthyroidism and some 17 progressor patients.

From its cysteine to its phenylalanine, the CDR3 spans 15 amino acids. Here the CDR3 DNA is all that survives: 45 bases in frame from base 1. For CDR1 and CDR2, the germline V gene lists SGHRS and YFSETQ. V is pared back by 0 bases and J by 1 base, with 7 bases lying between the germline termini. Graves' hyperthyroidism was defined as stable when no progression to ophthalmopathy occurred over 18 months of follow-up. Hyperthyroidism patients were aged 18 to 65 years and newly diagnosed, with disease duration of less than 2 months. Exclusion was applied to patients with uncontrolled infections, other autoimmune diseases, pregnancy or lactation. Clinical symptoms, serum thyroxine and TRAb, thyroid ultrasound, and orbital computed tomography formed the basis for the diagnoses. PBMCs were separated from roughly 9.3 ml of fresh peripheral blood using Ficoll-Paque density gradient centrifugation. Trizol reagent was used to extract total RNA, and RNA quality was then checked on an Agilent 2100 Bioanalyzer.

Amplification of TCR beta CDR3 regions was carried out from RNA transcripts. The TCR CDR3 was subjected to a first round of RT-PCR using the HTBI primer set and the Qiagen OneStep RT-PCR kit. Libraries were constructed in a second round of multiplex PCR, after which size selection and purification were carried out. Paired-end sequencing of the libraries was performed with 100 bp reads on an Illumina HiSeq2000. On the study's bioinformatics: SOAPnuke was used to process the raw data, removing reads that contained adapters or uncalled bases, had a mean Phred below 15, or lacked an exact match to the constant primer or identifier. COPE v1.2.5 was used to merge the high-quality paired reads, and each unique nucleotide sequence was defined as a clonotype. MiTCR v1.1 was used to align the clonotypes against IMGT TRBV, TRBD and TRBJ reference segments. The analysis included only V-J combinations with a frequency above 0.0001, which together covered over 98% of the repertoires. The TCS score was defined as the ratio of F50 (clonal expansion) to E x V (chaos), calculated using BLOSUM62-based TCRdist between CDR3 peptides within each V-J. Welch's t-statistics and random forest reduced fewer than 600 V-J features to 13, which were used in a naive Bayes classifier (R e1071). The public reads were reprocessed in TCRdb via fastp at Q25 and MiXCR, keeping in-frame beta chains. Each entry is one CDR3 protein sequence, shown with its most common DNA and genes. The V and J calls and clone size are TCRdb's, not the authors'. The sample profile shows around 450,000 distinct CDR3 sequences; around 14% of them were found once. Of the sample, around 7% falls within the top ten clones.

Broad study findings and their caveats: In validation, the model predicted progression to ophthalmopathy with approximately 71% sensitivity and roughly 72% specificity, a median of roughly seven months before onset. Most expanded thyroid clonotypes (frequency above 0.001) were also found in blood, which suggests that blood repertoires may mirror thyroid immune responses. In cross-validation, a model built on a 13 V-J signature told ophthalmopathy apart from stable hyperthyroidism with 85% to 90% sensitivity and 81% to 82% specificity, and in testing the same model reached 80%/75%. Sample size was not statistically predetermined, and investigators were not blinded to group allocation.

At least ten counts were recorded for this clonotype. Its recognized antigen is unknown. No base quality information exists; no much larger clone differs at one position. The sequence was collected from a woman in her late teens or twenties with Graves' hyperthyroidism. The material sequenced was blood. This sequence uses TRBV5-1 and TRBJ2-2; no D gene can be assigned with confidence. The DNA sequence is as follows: TGCGCCAGCAGCTTGGATCCAGGGAACACCGGGGAGCTGTTTTTT. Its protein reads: CASSLDPGNTGELFF.